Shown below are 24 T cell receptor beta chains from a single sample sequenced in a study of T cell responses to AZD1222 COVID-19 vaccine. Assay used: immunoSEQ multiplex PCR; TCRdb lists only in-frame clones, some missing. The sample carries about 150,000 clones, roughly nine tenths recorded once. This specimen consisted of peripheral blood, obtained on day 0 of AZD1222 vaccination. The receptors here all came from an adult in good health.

DNA of the CDR3: TGTGCCAGCAGCCATGGTCGCACTAGCGGGGGCCAAGAGACCCAGTACTTC. Translation gives CASSHGRTSGGQETQYF. The V gene is TRBV3-1 (or the pseudogene TRBV3-2), the J gene TRBJ2-5; 11 positions agree with TRBD2. V lost 3 bases, J lost 1 base, and 7 bases stayed unmatched. The germline V gene encodes CDR1 LGHDT and CDR2 YNNKEL (reference sequence). This CDR3 contains 17 residues.

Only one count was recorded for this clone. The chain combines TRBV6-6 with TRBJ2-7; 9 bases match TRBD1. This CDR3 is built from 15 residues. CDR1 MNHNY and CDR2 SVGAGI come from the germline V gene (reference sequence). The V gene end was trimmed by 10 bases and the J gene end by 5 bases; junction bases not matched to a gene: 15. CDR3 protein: CATTAGDRVLDEQYF. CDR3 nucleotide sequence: TGTGCCACCACCGCCGGGGACAGGGTTCTGGACGAGCAGTACTTC.

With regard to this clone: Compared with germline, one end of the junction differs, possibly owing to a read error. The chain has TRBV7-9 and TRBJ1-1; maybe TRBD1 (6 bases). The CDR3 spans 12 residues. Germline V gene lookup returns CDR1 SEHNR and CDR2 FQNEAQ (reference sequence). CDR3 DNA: TGTGCCAGCAGCTACAGGGTTTCTGATGCTTTCTTT. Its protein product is CASSYRVSDAFF.

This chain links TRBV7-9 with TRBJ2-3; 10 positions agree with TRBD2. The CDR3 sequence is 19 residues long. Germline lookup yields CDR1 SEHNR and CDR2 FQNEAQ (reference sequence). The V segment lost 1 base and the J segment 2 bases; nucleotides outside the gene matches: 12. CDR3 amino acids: CASSLEVGKGTSDTDTQYF. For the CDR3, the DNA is TGTGCCAGCAGCTTAGAGGTAGGGAAGGGGACTAGCGACACAGATACGCAGTATTTT.

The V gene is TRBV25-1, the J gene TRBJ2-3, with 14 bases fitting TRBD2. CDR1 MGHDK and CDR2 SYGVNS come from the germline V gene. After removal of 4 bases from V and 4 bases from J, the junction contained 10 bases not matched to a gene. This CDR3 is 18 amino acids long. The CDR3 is CASSGALTSGGAADTQYF. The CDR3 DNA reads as TGTGCCAGCAGTGGGGCCCTGACTAGCGGGGGGGCTGCAGATACGCAGTATTTT.

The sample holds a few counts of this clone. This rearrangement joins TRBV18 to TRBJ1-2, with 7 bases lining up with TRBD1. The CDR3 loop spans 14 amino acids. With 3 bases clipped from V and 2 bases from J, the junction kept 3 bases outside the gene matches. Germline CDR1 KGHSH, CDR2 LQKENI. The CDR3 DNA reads TGTGCCAGCTCACCCCAGGGGGAGAACTATGGCTACACCTTC. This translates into CASSPQGENYGYTF.

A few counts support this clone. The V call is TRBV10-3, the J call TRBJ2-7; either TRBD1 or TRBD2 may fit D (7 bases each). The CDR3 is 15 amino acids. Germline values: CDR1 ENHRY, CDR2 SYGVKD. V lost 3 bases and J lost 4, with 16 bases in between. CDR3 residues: CAISEGGGGEYEQYF. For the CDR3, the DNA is TGTGCCATCAGTGAAGGGGGAGGGGGCGAGTACGAGCAGTACTTC.

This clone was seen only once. The CDR3: CASSQDLAGDYGYTF. The CDR3 nucleotides read TGCGCCAGCAGCCAAGACTTGGCAGGGGACTATGGCTACACCTTC. The chain has TRBV4-3 and TRBJ1-2; maybe TRBD1 (6 bases). CDR1 is LGHNA and CDR2 is YSLEER in the germline V gene. V was clipped by 0 bases and J by 3 bases, with 11 bases between them. CDR3 size: 15 residues.

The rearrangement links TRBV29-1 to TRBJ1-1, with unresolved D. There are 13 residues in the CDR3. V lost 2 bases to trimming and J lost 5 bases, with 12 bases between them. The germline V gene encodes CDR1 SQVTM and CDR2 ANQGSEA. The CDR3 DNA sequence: TGCAGCGTTGAATACACCCGGGAGACTGAAGCTTTCTTT. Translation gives CSVEYTRETEAFF.

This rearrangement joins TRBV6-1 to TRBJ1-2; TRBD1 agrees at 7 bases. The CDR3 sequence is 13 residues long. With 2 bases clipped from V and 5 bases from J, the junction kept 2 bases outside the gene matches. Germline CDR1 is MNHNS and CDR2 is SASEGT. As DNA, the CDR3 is TGTGCCAGCAGTGAAAGGGGGCAGTATGGCTACACCTTC. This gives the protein CASSERGQYGYTF.

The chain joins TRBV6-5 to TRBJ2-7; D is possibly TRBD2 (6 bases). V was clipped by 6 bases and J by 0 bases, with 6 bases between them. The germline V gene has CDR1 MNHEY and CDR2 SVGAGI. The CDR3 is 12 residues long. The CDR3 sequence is CASRGGSYEQYF. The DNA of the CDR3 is TGTGCCAGCAGGGGAGGCTCCTACGAGCAGTACTTC.

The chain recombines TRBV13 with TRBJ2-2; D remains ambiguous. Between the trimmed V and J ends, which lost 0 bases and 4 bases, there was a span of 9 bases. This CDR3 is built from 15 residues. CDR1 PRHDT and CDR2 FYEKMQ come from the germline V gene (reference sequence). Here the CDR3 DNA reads TGTGCCAGCAGCTTAGGGTCGAAGTTCACCGGGGAGCTGTTTTTT. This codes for CASSLGSKFTGELFF.

The CDR3 spells CASSLARSGIATNEKLFF. Here the CDR3 DNA reads TGTGCCAGCAGCTTGGCTCGGTCCGGGATCGCAACTAATGAAAAACTGTTTTTT. This sequence joins TRBV5-6 and TRBJ1-4; D unresolved. The CDR3 length is 18 residues. Trimming left V 0 bases short and J 0 bases short, with 15 bases between. Looked up from germline, CDR1 is SGHDT and CDR2 is YYEEEE.

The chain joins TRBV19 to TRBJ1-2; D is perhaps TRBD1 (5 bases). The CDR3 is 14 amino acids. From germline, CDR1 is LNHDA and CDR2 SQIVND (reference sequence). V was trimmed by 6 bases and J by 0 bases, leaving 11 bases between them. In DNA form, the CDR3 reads TGTGCCAGTAGGGGTGACAGCCCTAACTATGGCTACACCTTC. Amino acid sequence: CASRGDSPNYGYTF.

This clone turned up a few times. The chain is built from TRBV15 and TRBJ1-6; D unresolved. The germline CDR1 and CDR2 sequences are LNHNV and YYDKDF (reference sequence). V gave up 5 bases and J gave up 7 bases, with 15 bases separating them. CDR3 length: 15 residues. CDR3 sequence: CATSLQSLENSPLHF. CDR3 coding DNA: TGTGCCACCAGCCTTCAGAGTCTTGAAAATTCACCCCTCCACTTT.

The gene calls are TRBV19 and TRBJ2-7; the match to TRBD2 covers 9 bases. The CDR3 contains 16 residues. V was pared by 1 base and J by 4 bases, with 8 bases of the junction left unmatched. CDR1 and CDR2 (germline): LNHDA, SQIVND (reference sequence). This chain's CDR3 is CASSIAAGGPVYEQYF. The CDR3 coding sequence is TGTGCCAGTAGTATAGCTGCGGGGGGGCCGGTGTACGAGCAGTACTTC.

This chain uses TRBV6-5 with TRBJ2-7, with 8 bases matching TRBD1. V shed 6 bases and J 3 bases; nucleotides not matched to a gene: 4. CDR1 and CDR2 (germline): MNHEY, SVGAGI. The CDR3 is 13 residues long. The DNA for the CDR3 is TGTGCCAGCAGGGAGACAGGGGTCTACGAGCAGTACTTC. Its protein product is CASRETGVYEQYF.

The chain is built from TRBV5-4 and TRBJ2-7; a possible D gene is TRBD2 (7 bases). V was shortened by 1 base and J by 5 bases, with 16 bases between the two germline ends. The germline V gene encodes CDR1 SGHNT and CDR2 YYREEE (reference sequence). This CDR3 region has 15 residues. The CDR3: CASSLKGGGPHEQYF. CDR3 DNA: TGTGCCAGCAGCTTGAAGGGGGGGGGCCCCCACGAGCAGTACTTC.

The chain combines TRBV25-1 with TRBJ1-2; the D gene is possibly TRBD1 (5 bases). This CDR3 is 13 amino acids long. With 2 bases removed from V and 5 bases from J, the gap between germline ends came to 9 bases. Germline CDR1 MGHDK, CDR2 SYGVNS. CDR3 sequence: CASSERRGYGYTF. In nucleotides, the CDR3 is TGTGCCAGCAGTGAAAGGAGGGGATATGGCTACACCTTC.

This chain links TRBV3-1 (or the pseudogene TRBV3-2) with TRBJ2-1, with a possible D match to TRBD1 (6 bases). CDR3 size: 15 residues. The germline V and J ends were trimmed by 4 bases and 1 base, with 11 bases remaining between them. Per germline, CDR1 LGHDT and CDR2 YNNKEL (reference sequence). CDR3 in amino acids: CASSLRGGSYNEQFF. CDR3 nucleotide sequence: TGTGCCAGCAGCCTCCGAGGGGGTTCCTACAATGAGCAGTTCTTC.

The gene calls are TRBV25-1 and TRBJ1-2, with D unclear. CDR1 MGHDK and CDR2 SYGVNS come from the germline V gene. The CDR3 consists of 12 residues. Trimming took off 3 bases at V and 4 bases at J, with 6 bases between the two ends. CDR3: CASSDWFYGYTF. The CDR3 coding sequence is TGTGCCAGCAGTGACTGGTTCTATGGCTACACCTTC.

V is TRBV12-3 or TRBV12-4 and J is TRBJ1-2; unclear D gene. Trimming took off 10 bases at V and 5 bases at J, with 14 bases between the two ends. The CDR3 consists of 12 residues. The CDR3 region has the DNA TGTGCCACAGACGCTACTGGGTATGGCTACACCTTC. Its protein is CATDATGYGYTF.

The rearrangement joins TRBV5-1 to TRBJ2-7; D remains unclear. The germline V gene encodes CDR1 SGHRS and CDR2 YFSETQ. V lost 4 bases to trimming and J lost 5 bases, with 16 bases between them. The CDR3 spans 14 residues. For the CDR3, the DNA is TGCGCCAGCAGCCGGGCCTCGGAGTTCGACGAGCAGTACTTC. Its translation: CASSRASEFDEQYF.

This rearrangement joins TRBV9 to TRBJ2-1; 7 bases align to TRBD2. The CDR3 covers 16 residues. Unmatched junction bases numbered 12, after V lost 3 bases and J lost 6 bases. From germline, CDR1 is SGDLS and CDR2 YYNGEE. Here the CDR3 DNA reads TGTGCCAGCAGCGGATCTCCCCGGGGGGTGCTCAATGAGCAGTTCTTC. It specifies CASSGSPRGVLNEQFF.